The 16 T cell receptor beta chains given below trace back to one sample, sequenced in a study of blood T cell repertoires in COVID-19. Sequencing was performed with immunoSEQ multiplex PCR; in TCRdb, only in-frame clones are kept and a portion is missing. This sample has under 350,000 clones, with under 90% found just once. Material: peripheral blood. These receptors all come from a woman aged 45-65 years who had recovered from COVID-19.

This chain joins TRBV15 and TRBJ2-3, with a possible D match to TRBD1 (5 bases). The CDR3 length is 17 residues. Per germline, CDR1 LNHNV and CDR2 YYDKDF (reference sequence). V lost 5 bases and J lost 0, with 18 bases in between. The CDR3 region is CATSGFKTGLSTDTQYF. CDR3 DNA sequence: TGTGCCACCAGCGGATTCAAAACAGGTTTAAGCACAGATACGCAGTATTTT.

This chain uses TRBV27 with TRBJ2-5; possible D gene TRBD2, 5 bases. Trimming removed 0 bases from V and 10 bases from J, with 27 bases in between. In germline, CDR1 is MNHEY, CDR2 SMNVEV (reference sequence). The CDR3 has 18 residues. CDR3 residues: CASSLSFMGNPPNGGQYF. In nucleotides, the CDR3 is TGTGCCAGCAGTTTATCCTTCATGGGAAACCCCCCCAACGGAGGCCAGTACTTC.

A word on this clone: This same CDR3 is encoded by further DNA sequences in the sample. V is TRBV5-6 and J is TRBJ1-2, with 9 bases lining up with TRBD1. Looked up from germline, CDR1 is SGHDT and CDR2 is YYEEEE. V dropped 1 base and J dropped 6; count of bases not matched to a gene: 1. This CDR3 comprises 13 residues. Here the CDR3 reads CASSLRQGDGYTF. In nucleotides, the CDR3 is TGTGCCAGCAGCTTGCGACAGGGGGATGGCTACACCTTC.

V and J are TRBV4-1 and TRBJ2-1; 10 nucleotides match TRBD1. CDR3 length equals 15 residues. CDR1 MGHRA and CDR2 YSYEKL come from the germline V gene. V lost 5 bases and J lost 9; bases outside the gene matches: 10. CDR3 residues: CASSGAGQGPSEQFF. CDR3 nucleotides: TGCGCCAGCAGCGGGGCGGGACAGGGGCCTAGTGAGCAGTTCTTC.

This clone was detected ten times or more. This chain links TRBV6-5 with TRBJ2-7; perhaps TRBD1 as D (6 bases). The CDR3 has 13 residues. The germline CDR1 and CDR2 sequences are MNHEY and SVGAGI. V was clipped by 8 bases and J by 2 bases, with 13 bases between them. CDR3 region: CASLGAVAYEQYF. CDR3 nucleotides: TGTGCCAGCCTGGGGGCGGTCGCCTACGAGCAGTACTTC.

The chain is built from TRBV6-5 and TRBJ2-1, with TRBD2 matching over 8 bases. Germline CDR1 reads MNHEY; CDR2 reads SVGAGI. The CDR3 runs to 13 residues. The V segment lost 6 bases and the J segment 4 bases; nucleotides outside the gene matches: 2. The CDR3 nucleotides read TGTGCCAGCAGGCGGGAGGCATACAATGAGCAGTTCTTC. Its translation: CASRREAYNEQFF.

The rearrangement uses TRBV18 and TRBJ2-7; unclear D gene. V lost 5 bases and J 1 base, leaving 6 bases between the germline ends. Germline values: CDR1 KGHSH, CDR2 LQKENI. The length of the CDR3 is 12 residues. Here the CDR3 DNA reads TGTGCCAGCTCATCCCTGTCCTACGAGCAGTACTTC. This codes for CASSSLSYEQYF.

The table lists this clone with many counts. V usage is TRBV19 and J usage is TRBJ1-3, with no clear D. CDR3 length equals 16 residues. V was shortened by 3 bases and J by 1 base, with 13 bases between the two germline ends. Germline CDR1 is LNHDA and CDR2 is SQIVND (reference sequence). The CDR3 DNA sequence: TGTGCCAGTAGTATCGGTGTCGGGATTTCTGGAAACACCATATATTTT. It encodes CASSIGVGISGNTIYF.

The rearrangement uses TRBV24-1 and TRBJ2-3; TRBD2 matches at 8 bases. The CDR3 extends over 13 amino acids. CDR1 KGHDR and CDR2 SFDVKD come from the germline V gene. The ends lost 5 bases at V and 6 bases at J; junction bases unmatched: 3. CDR3 bases: TGTGCCACCAGTGGCAGCGGGGGTGATACGCAGTATTTT. This codes for CATSGSGGDTQYF.

V and J are TRBV4-2 and TRBJ2-5; perhaps TRBD2 as D (5 bases). Germline CDR1 reads LGHNA; CDR2 reads YNFKEQ. The CDR3 totals 14 residues. V gave up 4 bases and J gave up 8 bases, with 17 bases separating them. The CDR3 loop reads CASSPREGEYTQYF. The DNA for the CDR3 is TGTGCCAGCAGCCCCCGGGAAGGAGAGTATACCCAGTACTTC.

This chain uses TRBV28 with TRBJ1-1; 8 bases agree with TRBD1. From germline, CDR1 is MDHEN and CDR2 SYDVKM. This CDR3 spans 13 amino acids. The trim removed 7 bases at V and 6 bases at J, leaving 7 bases unmatched. The CDR3 reads CASIMTGEAEAFF. The CDR3 nucleotides are TGTGCCAGCATTATGACAGGGGAAGCTGAAGCTTTCTTT.

The genes are TRBV27 and TRBJ2-3; no clear D. Trimming pared 6 bases from V and 6 bases from J, leaving 16 bases between. Germline CDR1 is MNHEY and CDR2 is SMNVEV (reference sequence). CDR3 length: 14 residues. The CDR3 DNA follows: TGTGCCAGCAGGGAGTATAGCCCATTGGATACGCAGTATTTT. Encoded protein: CASREYSPLDTQYF.

The chain combines TRBV10-3 with TRBJ2-5, with a tentative D call TRBD2 (6 bases). This CDR3 is built from 13 residues. V gave up 8 bases and J gave up 2 bases, with 12 bases separating them. Germline CDR1 ENHRY, CDR2 SYGVKD. The DNA of the CDR3 is TGTGCCATCGGAGGTGGGGGGCAAGAGACCCAGTACTTC. This codes for CAIGGGGQETQYF.

This clone came up a few times. The rearrangement joins TRBV2 to TRBJ1-4; D possibly corresponds to TRBD1 (5 bases). This CDR3 contains 14 residues. The germline gives CDR1 SNHLY, CDR2 FYNNEI. The V and J ends lost 2 bases and 5 bases respectively, with 9 bases between them. The CDR3 region is CASSELGRNEKLFF. The CDR3 coding sequence is TGTGCCAGCAGTGAACTGGGGCGCAATGAAAAACTGTTTTTT.

The J gene is TRBJ1-4, the V gene TRBV7-3; D is possibly TRBD1 (5 bases). Germline V gives CDR1 SGHTA, CDR2 FQGTGA. V was trimmed by 5 bases and J by 2 bases, leaving 15 bases between them. The CDR3 runs to 16 residues. CDR3 DNA: TGTGCCAGCAGCCCCGGACATTCCGGGACTAATGAAAAACTGTTTTTT. Protein sequence: CASSPGHSGTNEKLFF.

The chain links TRBV28 to TRBJ1-4; no definite D call. Germline CDR1 reads MDHEN; CDR2 reads SYDVKM. Trimming pared 6 bases from V and 0 bases from J, leaving 11 bases between. This CDR3 region has 15 residues. The CDR3 loop is CASSIGGATNEKLFF. The CDR3 coding sequence is TGTGCCAGCAGCATCGGCGGGGCAACTAATGAAAAACTGTTTTTT.